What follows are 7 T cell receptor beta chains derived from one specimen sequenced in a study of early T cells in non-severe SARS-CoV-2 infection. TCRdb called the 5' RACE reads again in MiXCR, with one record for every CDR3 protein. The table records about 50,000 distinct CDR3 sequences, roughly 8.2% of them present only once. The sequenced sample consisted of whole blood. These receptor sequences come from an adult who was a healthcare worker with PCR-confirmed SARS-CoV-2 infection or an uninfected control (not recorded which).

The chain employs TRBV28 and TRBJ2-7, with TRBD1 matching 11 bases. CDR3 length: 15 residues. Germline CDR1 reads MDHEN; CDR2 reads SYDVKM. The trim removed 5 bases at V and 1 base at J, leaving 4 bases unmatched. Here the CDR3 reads CASSPGQGASYEQYF. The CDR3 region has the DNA TGTGCCAGCAGTCCCGGACAGGGGGCTTCCTACGAGCAGTACTTC.

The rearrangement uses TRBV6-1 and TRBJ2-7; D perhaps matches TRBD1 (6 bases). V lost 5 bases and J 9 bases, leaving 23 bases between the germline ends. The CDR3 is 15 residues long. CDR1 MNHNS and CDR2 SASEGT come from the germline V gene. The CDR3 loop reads CASSTEDLGASLQYF. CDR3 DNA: TGTGCCAGCAGTACCGAGGACTTGGGGGCTTCGTTGCAGTACTTC.

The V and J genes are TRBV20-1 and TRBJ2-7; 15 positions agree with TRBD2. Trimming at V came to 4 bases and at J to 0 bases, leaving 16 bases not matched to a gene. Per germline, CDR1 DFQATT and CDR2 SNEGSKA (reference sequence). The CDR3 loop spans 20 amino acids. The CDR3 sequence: CSAIKPTGLAGGISSYEQYF. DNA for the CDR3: TGCAGTGCTATTAAACCGACCGGACTAGCGGGAGGGATTAGCTCCTACGAGCAGTACTTC.

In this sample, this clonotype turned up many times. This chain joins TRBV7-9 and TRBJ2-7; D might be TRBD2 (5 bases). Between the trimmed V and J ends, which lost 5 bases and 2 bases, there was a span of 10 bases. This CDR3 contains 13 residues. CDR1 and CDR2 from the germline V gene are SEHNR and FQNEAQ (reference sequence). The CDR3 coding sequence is TGTGCCAGCAGCAGTAGCGAGACCTACGAGCAGTACTTC. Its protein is CASSSSETYEQYF.

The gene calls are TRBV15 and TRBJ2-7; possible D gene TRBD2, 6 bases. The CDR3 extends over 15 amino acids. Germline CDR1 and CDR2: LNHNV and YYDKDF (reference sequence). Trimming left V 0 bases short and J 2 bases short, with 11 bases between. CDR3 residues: CATSRDGGMTYEQYF. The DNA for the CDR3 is TGTGCCACCAGCAGAGACGGCGGGATGACCTACGAGCAGTACTTC.

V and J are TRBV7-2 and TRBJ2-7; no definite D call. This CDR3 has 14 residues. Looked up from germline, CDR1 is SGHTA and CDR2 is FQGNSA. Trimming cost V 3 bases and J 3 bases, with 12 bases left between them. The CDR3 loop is CASSLKSLNYEQYF. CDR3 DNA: TGTGCCAGCAGCTTGAAATCTCTTAACTACGAGCAGTACTTC. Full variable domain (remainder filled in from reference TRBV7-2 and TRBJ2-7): GAGVSQSPSNKVTEKGKDVELRCDPISGHTALYWYRQSLGQGLEFLIYFQGNSAPDKSGLPSDRFSAERTGGSVSTLTIQRTQQEDSAVYLCASSLKSLNYEQYFGPGTRLTVT.

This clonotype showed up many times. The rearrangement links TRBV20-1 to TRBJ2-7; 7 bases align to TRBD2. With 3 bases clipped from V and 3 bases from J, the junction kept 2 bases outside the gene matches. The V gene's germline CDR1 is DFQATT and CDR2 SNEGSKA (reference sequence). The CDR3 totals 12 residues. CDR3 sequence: CSARGGYYEQYF. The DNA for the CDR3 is TGCAGTGCTAGGGGGGGGTACTACGAGCAGTACTTC.